Listed here are 9 T cell receptor beta chains from one sample, sequenced in a study of T cell responses to AZD1222 COVID-19 vaccine. Clones were sequenced by immunoSEQ multiplex PCR, and TCRdb holds only the in-frame ones, with some missing. The table lists 100,000 to 150,000 clones, more than 70% of them singletons. Sequenced here: peripheral blood, sampled on day 0 of AZD1222 vaccination. All receptors derive from an adult in good health.

The V gene is TRBV7-2, the J gene TRBJ2-7; TRBD1 might be the D (6 bases). V shed 5 bases and J shed 4 bases, with 15 bases lying between them. This CDR3 is built from 14 residues. Germline-derived CDR1 and CDR2 are SGHTA and FQGNSA. In DNA form, the CDR3 reads TGTGCCAGCAGCCCCCGGCAGGGGTGGTACGAGCAGTACTTC. Protein sequence: CASSPRQGWYEQYF.

The chain employs TRBV1 and TRBJ2-4; the table calls TRBD2, which could not be checked here. TRBV1 is described as a pseudogene. This CDR3 is 16 amino acids long. DNA for the CDR3: TGCACCAGCAGCCAACCTAGCGGGGGGGCCAAAAACATTCAGTACTTC. Residues: CTSSQPSGGAKNIQYF.

This clone was observed a handful of times. The gene calls are TRBV2 and TRBJ2-5; D is undetermined. The CDR3 is made up of 15 amino acids. Germline V lookup: CDR1 SNHLY, CDR2 FYNNEI. With 0 bases removed from V and 7 bases from J, the gap between germline ends came to 15 bases. The CDR3 sequence: CASSEALPPLGTQYF. The CDR3 region has the DNA TGTGCCAGCAGTGAAGCGCTGCCCCCACTCGGGACCCAGTACTTC.

The chain employs TRBV27 and TRBJ1-5; D gene unclear. Germline V gene lookup returns CDR1 MNHEY and CDR2 SMNVEV (reference sequence). This CDR3 is built from 14 residues. Trimming removed 5 bases from V and 0 bases from J, with 8 bases in between. CDR3 protein: CASSRSNSNQPQHF. In DNA form, the CDR3 reads TGTGCCAGCAGTCGATCTAATAGCAATCAGCCCCAGCATTTT.

This clone has a single count. The chain joins TRBV5-5 to TRBJ1-3; a weak D match, TRBD1 (5 bases). CDR1 is SGHKS, CDR2 YYEKEE, per germline (reference sequence). V gave up 5 bases and J gave up 4 bases, with 19 bases separating them. The CDR3 is 16 residues long. CDR3 coding DNA: TGTGCCAGCAGTTATGTGACCGGGACGGCGGGAAACACCATATATTTT. Encoded protein: CASSYVTGTAGNTIYF.

The rearrangement links TRBV9 to TRBJ1-6; tentative D call: TRBD1 (5 bases). The germline V gene encodes CDR1 SGDLS and CDR2 YYNGEE. The CDR3 is made up of 13 amino acids. V lost 5 bases, J lost 9 bases, and 12 bases lay in between. This CDR3 reads CASSQGDRSPLHF. The CDR3 DNA reads as TGTGCCAGCAGTCAGGGAGATCGTTCACCCCTCCACTTT.

The chain recombines TRBV7-6 with TRBJ1-4; tentative D call: TRBD1 (6 bases). Germline V lookup: CDR1 SGHVS, CDR2 FNYEAQ. V was clipped by 2 bases and J by 8 bases, with 15 bases between them. This CDR3 spans 15 amino acids. CDR3 bases: TGTGCCAGCAGCTTAACGGGACATTCGAAAGAAAAACTGTTTTTT. It encodes CASSLTGHSKEKLFF.

V is TRBV30 and J is TRBJ2-3; D is unresolved. CDR3 size: 11 residues. Germline V gene data show CDR1 as GTSNPN and CDR2 as SVGIG (reference sequence). Deletions cut 1 base from V and 4 bases from J, with 3 bases between. This CDR3 is CAWSAADTQYF. The CDR3, as DNA: TGTGCCTGGAGTGCCGCAGATACGCAGTATTTT.

The V and J genes are TRBV2 and TRBJ2-3, with D maybe TRBD2 (6 bases). Germline values: CDR1 SNHLY, CDR2 FYNNEI. The CDR3 covers 16 residues. The V and J ends lost 2 bases and 4 bases respectively, with 16 bases between them. CDR3 in DNA: TGTGCCAGCAGTGAAATGAGGTTAGCGGAATCAGATACGCAGTATTTT. It is translated as CASSEMRLAESDTQYF.